The 8 T cell receptor beta chains below were found in one sample sequenced in a study of CD4 T cells in relation to SARS-CoV-2 and coronaviruses (dated by TCRdb to the early 2020s). These receptors are not linked to any known antigen. Libraries were prepared through the immunoSEQ multiplex PCR assay. TCRdb retrieved this table from immuneACCESS and kept in-frame rearrangements only. Not all clones are present; in checked studies, unresolved V genes account for under half, and no reason is known for the remainder. The sample has about 47,000 clones on record, approximately 80% of them singletons. The ten largest account for about 1.5% of the sample. Source material: naive CD4+ T cells from PBMCs, cultured in vitro. The sample's cell subset or site label is to be understood as: naive CD4+ T cells isolated by negative enrichment. The source of these receptors is an adult with COVID-19.

The chain recombines TRBV5-4 with TRBJ2-3; TRBD2 matches at 8 bases. J was trimmed by 1 base and V by 4 bases; bases with no gene match: 8. Germline CDR1 SGHNT, CDR2 YYREEE (reference sequence). CDR3 length: 16 amino acids. As DNA, the CDR3 is TGTGCCAGCAGCGCGGGGACTAGTCAAGGCACAGATACGCAGTATTTT. Protein sequence: CASSAGTSQGTDTQYF.

This sequence joins TRBV18 and TRBJ2-6; TRBD2 is a possible D gene (6 bases). Germline V gene lookup returns CDR1 KGHSH and CDR2 LQKENI. The CDR3 has 16 residues. Trimming cost V 2 bases and J 2 bases, with 10 bases left between them. CDR3 residues: CASSPWGEAGANVLTF. CDR3 bases: TGTGCCAGCTCACCATGGGGGGAGGCTGGGGCCAACGTCCTGACTTTC.

For the CDR3, the DNA is TGTGCCAGCAGCGCCTCTGCTACGCAGGACTATGGCTACACCTTC. Amino acids: CASSASATQDYGYTF. This chain links TRBV5-5 with TRBJ1-2; no clear D gene. In germline, CDR1 is SGHKS, CDR2 YYEKEE (reference sequence). V gave up 4 bases and J gave up 3 bases, with 16 bases separating them. The CDR3 sequence is 15 residues long.

The rearrangement joins TRBV7-9 to TRBJ2-7, with D possibly being TRBD2 (5 bases). V gave up 5 bases and J gave up 3 bases, with 14 bases separating them. Germline CDR1 is SEHNR and CDR2 is FQNEAQ (reference sequence). The CDR3 has 14 amino acids. CDR3 in DNA: TGTGCCAGCAGCGCCTCCGGGATAATCTACGAGCAGTACTTC. It specifies CASSASGIIYEQYF.

This chain links TRBV20-1 with TRBJ2-7, with TRBD1 matching over 9 bases. The germline V gene encodes CDR1 DFQATT and CDR2 SNEGSKA (reference sequence). The CDR3 length is 15 residues. Trimming cost V 3 bases and J 3 bases; bases outside gene matches: 9. The DNA of the CDR3 is TGCAGTGCTAGTTCCGGGGACAGGGACGGCTACGAGCAGTACTTC. Its translation is CSASSGDRDGYEQYF.

The chain recombines TRBV10-3 with TRBJ1-2; D gene ambiguous. From germline, CDR1 is ENHRY and CDR2 SYGVKD. The CDR3 consists of 14 residues. The V and J ends lost 0 bases and 6 bases respectively, with 11 bases between them. Written as DNA, the CDR3 is TGTGCCATCAGTGAGTCAGAGGGTCGGAATGGCTACACCTTC. The encoded protein is CAISESEGRNGYTF.

The chain has TRBV6-5 and TRBJ2-7, with TRBD2 as a possible D gene (6 bases). Germline CDR1 and CDR2: MNHEY and SVGAGI. Trimming removed 0 bases from V and 3 bases from J, with 12 bases in between. This CDR3 is 15 amino acids long. The CDR3 is CASSYSGSGNYEQYF. For the CDR3, the DNA is TGTGCCAGCAGTTACTCGGGTAGCGGAAACTACGAGCAGTACTTC.

This chain joins TRBV18 and TRBJ1-6, with a possible D match to TRBD1 (5 bases). The germline V gene encodes CDR1 KGHSH and CDR2 LQKENI. Trimming stripped 2 bases from V and 3 bases from J, with 11 bases between. This CDR3 comprises 16 residues. CDR3 in DNA: TGTGCCAGCTCACCAACCGGGGACGTCTATAATTCACCCCTCCACTTT. Translating gives CASSPTGDVYNSPLHF.